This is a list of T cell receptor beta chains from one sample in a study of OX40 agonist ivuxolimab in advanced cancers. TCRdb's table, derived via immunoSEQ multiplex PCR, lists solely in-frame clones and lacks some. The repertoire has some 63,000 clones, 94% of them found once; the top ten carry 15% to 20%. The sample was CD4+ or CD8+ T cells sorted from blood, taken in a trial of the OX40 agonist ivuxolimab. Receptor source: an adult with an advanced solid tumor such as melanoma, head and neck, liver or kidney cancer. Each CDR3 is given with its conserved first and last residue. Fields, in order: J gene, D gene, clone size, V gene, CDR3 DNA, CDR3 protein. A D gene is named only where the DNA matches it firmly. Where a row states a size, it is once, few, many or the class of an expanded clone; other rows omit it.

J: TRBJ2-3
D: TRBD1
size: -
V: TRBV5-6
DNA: TGTGCCAGCAGCTTGTACAGGGGACCCACAGATACGCAGTATTTT
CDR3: CASSLYRGPTDTQYF

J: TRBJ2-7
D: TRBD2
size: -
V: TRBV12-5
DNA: TGTGCTAGTGGCCCCCCGGGACTAGCGGGACGGGGAAACTCCTACGAGCAGTACTTC
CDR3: CASGPPGLAGRGNSYEQYF

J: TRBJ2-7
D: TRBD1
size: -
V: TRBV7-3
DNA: TGTGCCAGCAGCTTGGGCCTCCGGGACAGGTCCTACGAGCAGTACTTC
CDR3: CASSLGLRDRSYEQYF

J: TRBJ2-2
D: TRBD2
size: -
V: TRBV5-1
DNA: TGCGCCAGCCGATCGGGGGGGCTCGACACCGGGGAGCTGTTTTTT
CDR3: CASRSGGLDTGELFF

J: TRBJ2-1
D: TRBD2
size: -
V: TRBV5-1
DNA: TGCGCCAGCAGCTTGGAAAGGACTAGCTTCTCGGGTGAGCAGTTCTTC
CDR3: CASSLERTSFSGEQFF

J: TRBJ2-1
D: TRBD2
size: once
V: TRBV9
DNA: TGTGCCAGCAGCGTGGAAGGGACTAGCGTTAACAATGAGCAGTTCTTC
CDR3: CASSVEGTSVNNEQFF

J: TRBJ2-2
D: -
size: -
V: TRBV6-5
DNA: TGTGCCAGCAGTTACCTTTGGGGCGCTGGCGGGGAGCTGTTTTTT
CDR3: CASSYLWGAGGELFF

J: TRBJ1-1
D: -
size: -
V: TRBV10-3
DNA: TGTGCCATCAGTTCTGAGGAGTGGCCTGAAGCTTTCTTT
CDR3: CAISSEEWPEAFF

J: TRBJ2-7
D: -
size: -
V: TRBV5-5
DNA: TGTGCCAGCAGCTTGGCCGGTAGCCACTCCTACGAGCAGTACTTC
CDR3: CASSLAGSHSYEQYF

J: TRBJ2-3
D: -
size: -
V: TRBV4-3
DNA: TGCGCCAGCATCCCCCCAGATACGCAGTATTTT
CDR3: CASIPPDTQYF

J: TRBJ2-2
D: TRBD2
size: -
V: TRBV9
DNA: TGTGCCAGCAGCGTCCCCAGGCTAGCGGGAGACACCGGGGAGCTGTTTTTT
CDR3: CASSVPRLAGDTGELFF

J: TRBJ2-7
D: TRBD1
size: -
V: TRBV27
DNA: TGTGCCAGCAGCCCAGGGACAGGGGGCTCCGAGCAGTACTTC
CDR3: CASSPGTGGSEQYF

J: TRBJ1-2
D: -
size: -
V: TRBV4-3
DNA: TGCGCCAGCAGCCAAGCGGCCGGCTATGGCTACACCTTC
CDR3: CASSQAAGYGYTF

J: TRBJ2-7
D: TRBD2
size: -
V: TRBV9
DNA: TGTGCCAGCAGCGGCCTAGCGGGAGGGCCTTACGAGCAGTACTTC
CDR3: CASSGLAGGPYEQYF

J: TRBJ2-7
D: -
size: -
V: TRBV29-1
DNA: TGCAGCGTTGAATGGGGGGGACAGGCGGGCTACGAGCAGTACTTC
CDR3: CSVEWGGQAGYEQYF

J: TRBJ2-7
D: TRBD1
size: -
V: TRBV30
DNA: TGTGCCTGGAGCCTGGGACAGTACTACGAGCAGTACTTC
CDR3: CAWSLGQYYEQYF

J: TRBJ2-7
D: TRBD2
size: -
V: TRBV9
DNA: TGTGCCAGCAGCCCATCGGGCGGGAGGGCTTACGAGCAGTACTTC
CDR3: CASSPSGGRAYEQYF

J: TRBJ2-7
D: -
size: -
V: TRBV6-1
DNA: TGTGCCAGCAGGGACACCCTCTCCTACGAGCAGTACTTC
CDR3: CASRDTLSYEQYF

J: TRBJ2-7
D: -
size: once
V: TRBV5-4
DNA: TGTGCCAGCAGCCGAGAGGCCACCTCTGGCGAGCAGTACTTC
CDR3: CASSREATSGEQYF

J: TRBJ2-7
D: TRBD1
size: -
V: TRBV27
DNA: TGTGCCAGCAGTTTAGGGACAGGGATCTACGAGCAGTACTTC
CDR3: CASSLGTGIYEQYF

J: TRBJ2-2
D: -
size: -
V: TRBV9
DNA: TGTGCCAGCAGAGGGAAGGGGCCTCCATTTGCCGGGGAGCTGTTTTTT
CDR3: CASRGKGPPFAGELFF

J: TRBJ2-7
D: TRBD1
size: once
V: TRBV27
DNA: TGTGCCAGCAGTTTACGGACAGGGGGCAACGAGCAGTACTTC
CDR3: CASSLRTGGNEQYF

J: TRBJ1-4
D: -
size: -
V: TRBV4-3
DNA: TGCGCCAGCAGCCAAGTAGGGCCAACTAATGAAAAACTGTTTTTT
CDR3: CASSQVGPTNEKLFF

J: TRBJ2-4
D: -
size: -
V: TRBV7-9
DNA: TGTGCCAGCAGCCCCTTTGGCGGCATTCAGTACTTC
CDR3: CASSPFGGIQYF

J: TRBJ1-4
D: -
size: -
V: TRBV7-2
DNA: TGTGCCAGCAGCTTTCCGGGACCTACAGAAAAACTGTTTTTT
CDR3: CASSFPGPTEKLFF

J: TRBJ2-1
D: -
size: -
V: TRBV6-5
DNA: TGTGCCAGCAGTATATCTGGGTACAATGAGCAGTTCTTC
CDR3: CASSISGYNEQFF

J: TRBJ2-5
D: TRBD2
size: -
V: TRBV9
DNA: TGTGCCAGCAGCGCTAGCGGGAGGTACCAAGAGACCCAGTACTTC
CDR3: CASSASGRYQETQYF

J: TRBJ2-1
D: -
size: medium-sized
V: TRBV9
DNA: TGTGCCAGCAGCCGTTACACCCAACACAATGAAGAGCAGTTCTTC
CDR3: CASSRYTQHNEEQFF

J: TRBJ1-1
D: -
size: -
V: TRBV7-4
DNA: TGTGCCAGCAGCCCCCCACGCCGACGTTCAGTGAGGCAGGGCTTGAACACTGAAGCTTTCTTT
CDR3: CASSPPRRRSVRQGLNTEAFF

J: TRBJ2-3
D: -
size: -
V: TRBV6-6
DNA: TGTGCCAGCAGCCCAATGAGGCGGGCGAGCACAGATACGCAGTATTTT
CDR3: CASSPMRRASTDTQYF

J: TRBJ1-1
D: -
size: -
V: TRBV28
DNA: TGTGCCAGCAGTTGGACCCCAGGAGGCGGGATGAACACTGAAGCTTTCTTT
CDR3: CASSWTPGGGMNTEAFF

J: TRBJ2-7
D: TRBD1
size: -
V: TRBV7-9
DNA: TGTGCCAGCAGCCCGACAGGGTACGAGCAGTACTTC
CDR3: CASSPTGYEQYF

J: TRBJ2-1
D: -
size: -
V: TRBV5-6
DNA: TGTGCCAGCAGCTTGGGGACTACCCCTCTAAATGAGCAGTTCTTC
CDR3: CASSLGTTPLNEQFF

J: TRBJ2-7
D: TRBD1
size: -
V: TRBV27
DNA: TGTGCCAGCAGCACAGGGGGAAAAATCTACGAGCAGTACTTC
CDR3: CASSTGGKIYEQYF

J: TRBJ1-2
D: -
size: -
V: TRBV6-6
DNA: TGTGCCAGCAGTTACTCGCAAGGATATGGCTACACCTTC
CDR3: CASSYSQGYGYTF

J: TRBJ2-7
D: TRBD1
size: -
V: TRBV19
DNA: TGTGCCAGTAGTATAGCTTTGGGGACAGGGAGGTACGAGCAGTACTTC
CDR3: CASSIALGTGRYEQYF

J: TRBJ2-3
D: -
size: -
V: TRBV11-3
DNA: TGTGCCAGCAGCTTACCCAACGCCGCAGATACGCAGTATTTT
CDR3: CASSLPNAADTQYF

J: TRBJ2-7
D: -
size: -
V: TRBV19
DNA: TGTGCCAGTAGAGATAGCGGCTCCTACGAGCAGTACTTC
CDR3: CASRDSGSYEQYF

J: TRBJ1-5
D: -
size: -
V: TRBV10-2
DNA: TGCGCCAGCAGTGTAGGAAACATCAATCAGCCCCAGCATTTT
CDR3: CASSVGNINQPQHF

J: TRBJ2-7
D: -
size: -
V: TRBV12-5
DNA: TGTGCTAGTGGTTTGGTATCCGGAAGAGAGCAGTACTTC
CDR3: CASGLVSGREQYF

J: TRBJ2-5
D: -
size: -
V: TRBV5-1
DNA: TGCGCCAGCAGCTTGAGATCGGGGGAGACCCAAGAGACCCAGTACTTC
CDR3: CASSLRSGETQETQYF

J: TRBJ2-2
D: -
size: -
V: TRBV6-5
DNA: TGTGCCAGCAGCCTACAGCGACTGAACACCGGGGAGCTGTTTTTT
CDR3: CASSLQRLNTGELFF

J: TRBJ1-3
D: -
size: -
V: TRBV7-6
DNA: TGTGCCAGCAGCTCAGGGGTATTGGGGGAGAGCTCTGGAAACACCATATATTTT
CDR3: CASSSGVLGESSGNTIYF

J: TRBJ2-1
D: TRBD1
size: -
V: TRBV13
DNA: TGTGCCAGCAGCGCCGGGACAGGCGAACTGTTCTTC
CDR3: CASSAGTGELFF

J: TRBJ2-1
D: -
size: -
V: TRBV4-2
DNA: TGTGCCAGCAGCCAAGGGGGGCACGGGCGAGGGTACAATGAGCAGTTCTTC
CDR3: CASSQGGHGRGYNEQFF

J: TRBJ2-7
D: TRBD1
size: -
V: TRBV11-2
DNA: TGTGCCAGCAGCTTCGACAGGGGGACCTACGAGCAGTACTTC
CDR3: CASSFDRGTYEQYF

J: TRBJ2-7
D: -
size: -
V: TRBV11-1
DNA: TGTGCCAGCAGCTTAGGCAGGGTCGACGAGCAGTACTTC
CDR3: CASSLGRVDEQYF

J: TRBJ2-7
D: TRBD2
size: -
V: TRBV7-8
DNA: TGTGCCAGCAGCTTAGGAGCGGGAGGACGGGAGCAGTACTTC
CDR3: CASSLGAGGREQYF

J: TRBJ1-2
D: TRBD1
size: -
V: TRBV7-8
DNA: TGTGCCAGCAGCCCCTGGACAGGGGAGGGGGCGGATGGCTACACCTTC
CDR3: CASSPWTGEGADGYTF

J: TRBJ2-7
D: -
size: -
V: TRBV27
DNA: TGTGCCAGCAGTTTCCATGGGGGGTCCTACGAGCAGTACTTC
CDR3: CASSFHGGSYEQYF

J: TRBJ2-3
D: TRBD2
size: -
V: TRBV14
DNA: TGTGCCAGCAGCCCTCAACTAGCGGGCACAGATACGCAGTATTTT
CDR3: CASSPQLAGTDTQYF

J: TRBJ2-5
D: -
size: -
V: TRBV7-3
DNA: TGTGCCAGCATAGTACCGCCAGAAGAGACCCAGTACTTC
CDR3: CASIVPPEETQYF

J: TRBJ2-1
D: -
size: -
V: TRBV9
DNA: TGTGCCAGCAGCGGATCCGGGCCCCCGGGGCAGTTCTTC
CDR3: CASSGSGPPGQFF

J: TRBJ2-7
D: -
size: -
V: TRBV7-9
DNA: TGTGCCAGCAGCTTAGCCCGGGAGTTCCACGAGCAGTACTTC
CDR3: CASSLAREFHEQYF

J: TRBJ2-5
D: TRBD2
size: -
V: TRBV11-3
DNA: TGTGCCAGCAGCTTGCGGACTAGCGCAGTGGAGACCCAGTACTTC
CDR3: CASSLRTSAVETQYF